A selection of T cell receptor beta chains follows, all from one sample in a study of monozygotic twins with inflammatory bowel disease. TCRdb re-called the 5' RACE reads; one entry per CDR3 protein, DNA not given. The sample yields about 210,000 distinct CDR3 sequences, of which the top ten take up approximately 7.7%. Sample: blood. These TCRs come from a human donor with ulcerative colitis or Crohn's disease, or a healthy co-twin of an affected twin (not recorded which). The CDR3 runs from the conserved cysteine through the conserved F or W.

TRBV27	TRBJ1-2	CASSPSESGELNYGYTF
TRBV7-9	TRBJ2-7	CASSNLRDSLSYEQYF
TRBV7-8	TRBJ1-5	CASSLEVQIHQPQHF
TRBV4-3	TRBJ2-7	CASSHGSGYEQYF
TRBV9	TRBJ2-1	CASSPRIQGSSYNEQFF
TRBV5-1	TRBJ2-6	CASTLGSRGAIVLTF
TRBV9	TRBJ1-2	CASSVDLRRRDGYTF
TRBV6-6	TRBJ1-5	CASSPGGVQPQHF
TRBV5-4	TRBJ1-2	CASSQLAGGYTF
TRBV5-1	TRBJ2-1	CASSLTGGGASYEQFF
TRBV7-8	TRBJ2-7	CASSRSPGQIYEQYF
TRBV5-1	TRBJ2-7	CASSPYDGRSYEQYF
TRBV7-3	TRBJ2-3	CASSPGLAGRDTQYF
TRBV28	TRBJ2-7	CASSLARAFSYEQYF
TRBV5-1	TRBJ1-1	CASSSSMTAVNTEAFF
TRBV7-2	TRBJ2-7	CASSLDLGEQYF